The 9 T cell receptor beta chains below come from one sample, sequenced in a study of blood T cell repertoires in COVID-19. TCRdb keeps only in-frame clones here, not all; method: immunoSEQ multiplex PCR. Of 180,000 or so clones in the sample, more than 75% were seen once. Sequencing was performed on peripheral blood. The receptors derive from a woman between 70 and 85 years old with acute or convalescent COVID-19.

V and J are TRBV2 and TRBJ2-2, with D tentatively TRBD2 (5 bases). CDR1 and CDR2 (germline): SNHLY, FYNNEI. This CDR3 has 15 amino acids. Trimming stripped 7 bases from V and 5 bases from J, with 17 bases between. The CDR3 here is CASTPSSGTTGELFF. CDR3 coding DNA: TGTGCCAGCACCCCTAGCTCCGGAACGACCGGGGAGCTGTTTTTT.

This clone appeared a single time. In nucleotides, the CDR3 is TGCGCCAGCAGTCATCCCAAAACTGCCACCGGGGAGCTGTTTTTT. Protein: CASSHPKTATGELFF. The chain couples TRBV23-1 to TRBJ2-2; D is undetermined. TRBV23-1 is given ORF status, its function remaining uncertain. V was trimmed by 3 bases and J by 4 bases, leaving 12 bases between them. CDR3 length equals 15 residues.

The chain has TRBV2 and TRBJ1-1; TRBD1 agrees at 8 bases. Trimming removed 6 bases from V and 11 bases from J; junction bases left unmatched: 11. The CDR3 is made up of 13 amino acids. Germline V gene lookup returns CDR1 SNHLY and CDR2 FYNNEI. The CDR3 coding sequence is TGTGCCAGCAGCCTACTTCAGGGGGCTAGGGCTTTCTTT. Amino acid sequence: CASSLLQGARAFF. The whole variable domain, remainder taken from reference TRBV2 and TRBJ1-1, is EPEVTQTPSHQVTQMGQEVILRCVPISNHLYFYWYRQILGQKVEFLVSFYNNEISEKSEIFDDQFSVERPDGSNFTLKIRSTKLEDSAMYFCASSLLQGARAFFGQGTRLTVV.

This chain joins TRBV25-1 and TRBJ2-6; TRBD1 might be the D (6 bases). The CDR3 extends over 18 amino acids. The V end was cut by 3 bases, the J end by 1 base, with 16 bases between. Germline assignment: CDR1 MGHDK and CDR2 SYGVNS. CDR3 sequence reads: CASSETGFARSGANVLTF. CDR3 DNA: TGTGCCAGCAGTGAGACAGGTTTTGCTCGGTCTGGGGCCAACGTCCTGACTTTC.

The genes are TRBV5-1 and TRBJ2-7; 8 bases agree with TRBD2. After removal of 2 bases from V and 1 base from J, the junction contained 11 bases not matched to a gene. Per the germline V gene, CDR1 is SGHRS and CDR2 is YFSETQ. This CDR3 has 17 residues. The CDR3 sequence: CASSFTAGGSASYEQYF. CDR3 coding DNA: TGCGCCAGCAGCTTTACGGCGGGGGGATCCGCTTCCTACGAGCAGTACTTC. Full variable domain (rest looked up from reference TRBV5-1 and TRBJ2-7): KAGVTQTPRYLIKTRGQQVTLSCSPISGHRSVSWYQQTPGQGLQFLFEYFSETQRNKGNFPGRFSGRQFSNSRSEMNVSTLELGDSALYLCASSFTAGGSASYEQYFGPGTRLTVT.

Concerning this clone: Other DNA sequences in this specimen translate into the identical CDR3. This chain joins TRBV20-1 and TRBJ2-5; the D is unclear. V was pared by 5 bases and J by 3 bases, with 4 bases between. Germline V CDR1 and CDR2: DFQATT, SNEGSKA (reference sequence). This CDR3 contains 10 residues. The CDR3 DNA reads as TGCAGTGCTCGGGAAGAGACCCAGTACTTC. It specifies CSAREETQYF.

The chain is built from TRBV18 and TRBJ1-2; D call uncertain. The CDR3 totals 16 residues. CDR1 and CDR2 from the germline V gene are KGHSH and LQKENI. Trimming removed 3 bases from V and 4 bases from J, with 18 bases in between. CDR3 in amino acids: CASSPETGGFSYGYTF. CDR3 bases: TGTGCCAGCTCACCGGAGACGGGTGGTTTTAGCTATGGCTACACCTTC.

The rearrangement joins TRBV5-1 to TRBJ1-2, with a tentative D call TRBD1 (6 bases). The CDR3 spans 14 residues. CDR1 is SGHRS and CDR2 is YFSETQ in the germline V gene. Trimming took off 1 base at V and 8 bases at J, with 15 bases between the two ends. The chain's CDR3 is CASSLSRGAEGYTF. The CDR3 region has the DNA TGCGCCAGCAGCTTGTCTCGGGGGGCGGAAGGCTACACCTTC. Using reference TRBV5-1 and TRBJ1-2 for the parts outside the CDR3, the full variable domain is KAGVTQTPRYLIKTRGQQVTLSCSPISGHRSVSWYQQTPGQGLQFLFEYFSETQRNKGNFPGRFSGRQFSNSRSEMNVSTLELGDSALYLCASSLSRGAEGYTFGSGTRLTVV.

The chain recombines TRBV19 with TRBJ2-7; D might be TRBD1 (6 bases). The germline CDR1 and CDR2 sequences are LNHDA and SQIVND (reference sequence). This CDR3 has 11 amino acids. Deletions cut 4 bases from V and 8 bases from J, with 9 bases between. In DNA form, the CDR3 reads TGTGCCAGTAGTAGACAGGATAAGCAGTACTTC. Translated: CASSRQDKQYF. The full variable domain, with the rest looked up from reference TRBV19 and TRBJ2-7, is DGGITQSPKYLFRKEGQNVTLSCEQNLNHDAMYWYRQDPGQGLRLIYYSQIVNDFQKGDIAEGYSVSREKKESFPLTVTSAQKNPTAFYLCASSRQDKQYFGPGTRLTVT.